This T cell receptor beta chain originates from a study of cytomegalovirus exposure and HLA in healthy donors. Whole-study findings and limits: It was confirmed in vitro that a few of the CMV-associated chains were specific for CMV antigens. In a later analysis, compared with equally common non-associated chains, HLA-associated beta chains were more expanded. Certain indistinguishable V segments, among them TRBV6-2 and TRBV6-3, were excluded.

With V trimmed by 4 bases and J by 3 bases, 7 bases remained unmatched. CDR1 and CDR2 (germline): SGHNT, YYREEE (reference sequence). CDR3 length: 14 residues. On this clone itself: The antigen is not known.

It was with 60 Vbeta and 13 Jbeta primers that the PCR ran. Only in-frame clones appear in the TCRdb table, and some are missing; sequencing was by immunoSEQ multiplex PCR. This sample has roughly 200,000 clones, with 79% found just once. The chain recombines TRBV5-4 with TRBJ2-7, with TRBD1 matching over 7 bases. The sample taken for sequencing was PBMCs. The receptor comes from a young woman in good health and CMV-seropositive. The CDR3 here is CASSPRTGVYEQYF. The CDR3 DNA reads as TGTGCCAGCAGCCCCAGGACAGGAGTCTACGAGCAGTACTTC. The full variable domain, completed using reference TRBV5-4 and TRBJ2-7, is ETGVTQSPTHLIKTRGQQVTLRCSSQSGHNTVSWYQQALGQGPQFIFQYYREEENGRGNFPPRFSGLQFPNYSSELNVNALELDDSALYLCASSPRTGVYEQYFGPGTRLTVT.